The rows below give T cell receptor beta chains drawn from one sample of a study of cytomegalovirus exposure and HLA in healthy donors. Measured with immunoSEQ multiplex PCR; TCRdb has only the in-frame clones, and not every one. This sample has approximately 90,000 clones, with around 77% found just once. The source material was PBMCs. Receptors were obtained from a man aged 40-49 years in good health and CMV-seronegative. CDR3s include the opening cysteine and the closing phenylalanine or tryptophan. The order of the fields is J gene, V gene, CDR3 protein.

J gene: TRBJ2-7
V gene: TRBV21-1
CDR3 protein: CASSKGTASLYEQYF

J gene: TRBJ1-1
V gene: TRBV9
CDR3 protein: CASSVDQGSEAFF

J gene: TRBJ2-7
V gene: TRBV30
CDR3 protein: CAWTGALEQYF

J gene: TRBJ1-1
V gene: TRBV28
CDR3 protein: CASRRGKSATEAFF

J gene: TRBJ2-2
V gene: TRBV5-4
CDR3 protein: CASSSPWTSGKAGELFF

J gene: TRBJ2-1
V gene: TRBV12-5
CDR3 protein: CASGLGQSLYNEQFF

J gene: TRBJ1-1
V gene: TRBV6-5
CDR3 protein: CASRRTGERAEAFF

J gene: .
V gene: TRBV7-2
CDR3 protein: CASSIRVYEQYF

J gene: TRBJ2-2
V gene: TRBV11-2
CDR3 protein: CASSLVSFIWNTGELFF

J gene: TRBJ2-5
V gene: TRBV5-6
CDR3 protein: CASSLVAGGVQETQYF

J gene: TRBJ2-3
V gene: TRBV5-4
CDR3 protein: CASSQAKDRGADTQYF

J gene: TRBJ1-2
V gene: TRBV6-5
CDR3 protein: CASTPSLGTSGYTF

J gene: TRBJ2-2
V gene: TRBV5-1
CDR3 protein: CASSLVGTTSTGELFF

J gene: TRBJ1-1
V gene: TRBV9
CDR3 protein: CASNRRGVSEAFF

J gene: TRBJ2-4
V gene: TRBV29-1
CDR3 protein: CSAQGASDIQYF

J gene: TRBJ2-5
V gene: TRBV5-1
CDR3 protein: CASSSTLAGAGETQYF

J gene: TRBJ1-1
V gene: TRBV28
CDR3 protein: CASSLLRGQLNTEAFF

J gene: TRBJ2-7
V gene: TRBV28
CDR3 protein: CASRTGYEQYF

J gene: TRBJ2-5
V gene: TRBV14
CDR3 protein: CASSQDLVATQYF

J gene: TRBJ1-1
V gene: TRBV6-1
CDR3 protein: CASRPTGLSEAFF

J gene: TRBJ1-2
V gene: TRBV30
CDR3 protein: CAWSVQTGKGYGYTF

J gene: TRBJ2-3
V gene: TRBV6-5
CDR3 protein: CASSYSDTQYF

J gene: TRBJ1-1
V gene: TRBV18
CDR3 protein: CASSPWGQLNTEAFF

J gene: TRBJ1-4
V gene: TRBV6-4
CDR3 protein: CASSTRTGSEKLFF

J gene: TRBJ1-5
V gene: TRBV7-6
CDR3 protein: CASSLATESNQPQHF

J gene: TRBJ2-6
V gene: TRBV19
CDR3 protein: CASSKRGLGSGANVLTF

J gene: TRBJ1-4
V gene: TRBV27
CDR3 protein: CASSLLSLNHNEKLFF

J gene: TRBJ1-6
V gene: TRBV19
CDR3 protein: CASSTQNSPLHF

J gene: TRBJ1-6
V gene: TRBV10-1
CDR3 protein: CASSPGTVNSPLHF

J gene: TRBJ2-7
V gene: TRBV7-9
CDR3 protein: CASRPGTGGSYEQYF

J gene: TRBJ2-5
V gene: TRBV5-4
CDR3 protein: CASSLNIQETQYF

J gene: TRBJ2-1
V gene: TRBV5-1
CDR3 protein: CASSFQGGYNEQFF

J gene: TRBJ2-5
V gene: TRBV7-8
CDR3 protein: CASSFRDSGQGEQYF